Shown below are 20 T cell receptor beta chains from a single sample sequenced in a study of T-cell reconstitution after alpha-beta-depleted transplantation in children. TCRbeta library construction was performed incorporating unique molecular identifiers. TCRdb analysed the PCR reads with MiXCR anew, one entry per CDR3 protein. The top ten hold about 28% of the sample, which has around 960,000 distinct CDR3 sequences, about 26% seen once. Sequencing was performed on PBMCs, mostly from graft donor cells, taken 360 days after TCRalphabeta/CD19-depleted stem cell transplant. These receptors came from a boy in the first two years of life who had a stem cell transplant for SCID, so the T cells may come from the graft donor.

This chain uses TRBV12-3 or TRBV12-4 with TRBJ2-1; tentatively, D is TRBD2 (5 bases). V lost 6 bases to trimming and J lost 0 bases, with 12 bases between them. The CDR3 extends over 15 amino acids. The CDR3 DNA follows: TGTGCCAGCAGACTAGTGTCGAGCTCCTACAATGAGCAGTTCTTC. This codes for CASRLVSSSYNEQFF.

The genes are TRBV20-1 and TRBJ1-2; D is unresolved. The V gene's germline CDR1 is DFQATT and CDR2 SNEGSKA (reference sequence). This CDR3 is 11 amino acids long. Trimming removed 4 bases at V and 1 base at J, with 4 bases between. CDR3 region: CSANYNYGYTF. The CDR3 region has the DNA TGCAGTGCTAACTATAACTATGGCTACACCTTC.

The J gene is TRBJ2-7, the V gene TRBV29-1; TRBD2 might be the D (5 bases). CDR1 is SQVTM and CDR2 is ANQGSEA in the germline V gene. V lost 6 bases and J lost 7, with 16 bases in between. The CDR3 is 12 amino acids. The DNA for the CDR3 is TGCAGCGTGCAGAGGGCCTTGGGGGAGCAGTACTTC. Translation gives CSVQRALGEQYF.

This clonotype was seen only once. The rearrangement uses TRBV12-3 or TRBV12-4 and TRBJ2-5; the D is unclear. Trimming removed 1 base from V and 7 bases from J, with 10 bases in between. There are 13 residues in the CDR3. In DNA form, the CDR3 reads TGTGCCAGCAGTTTAGATAGGGCTGGGACCCAGTACTTC. Protein product: CASSLDRAGTQYF.

This clonotype was picked up a small number of times. CDR3 sequence: CSAGTPQGLSYEQYF. CDR3 sequence (DNA): TGCAGTGCTGGAACCCCTCAGGGGTTGTCCTACGAGCAGTACTTC. The V and J genes are TRBV20-1 and TRBJ2-7; maybe TRBD1 (6 bases). Looked up from germline, CDR1 is DFQATT and CDR2 is SNEGSKA (reference sequence). V was shortened by 5 bases and J by 1 base, with 18 bases between the two germline ends. This CDR3 region has 15 residues.

This clonotype has a handful of counts. V is TRBV5-1 and J is TRBJ1-1; the D is unclear. The CDR3 runs 16 residues. Trimming shortened V by 0 bases and J by 0 bases, and 12 bases separated the two germline ends. In germline, CDR1 is SGHRS, CDR2 YFSETQ. The CDR3 sequence is CASSLGAWTMNTEAFF. The DNA of the CDR3 is TGCGCCAGCAGCTTGGGGGCTTGGACCATGAACACTGAAGCTTTCTTT.

The chain employs TRBV11-2 and TRBJ2-6; D may match TRBD1 or TRBD2 (5 bases each). Per germline, CDR1 SGHAT and CDR2 FQNNGV. The CDR3 covers 16 residues. V was trimmed by 6 bases and J by 2 bases, leaving 14 bases between them. CDR3 coding DNA: TGTGCCAGCAGGCGAGAATGGGACGCTGGGGCCAACGTCCTGACTTTC. Translating it yields CASRREWDAGANVLTF.

The chain carries TRBV20-1 and TRBJ1-1, with D uncertain. Deletions cut 5 bases from V and 5 bases from J, with 9 bases between. Per the germline V gene, CDR1 is DFQATT and CDR2 is SNEGSKA (reference sequence). The CDR3 is made up of 11 amino acids. For the CDR3, the DNA is TGCAGTGCTGTTCACGGGACTGAAGCTTTCTTT. It specifies CSAVHGTEAFF.

This chain joins TRBV5-1 and TRBJ2-1, with D tentatively TRBD2 (6 bases). Between the trimmed V and J ends, which lost 3 bases and 4 bases, there was a span of 17 bases. The CDR3 is made up of 16 amino acids. Germline V lookup: CDR1 SGHRS, CDR2 YFSETQ. The CDR3 DNA reads TGCGCCAGCAGCTGGGATGGGGCGGGGTCTTACAATGAGCAGTTCTTC. It is translated as CASSWDGAGSYNEQFF. Complete variable domain (other parts from reference TRBV5-1 and TRBJ2-1): KAGVTQTPRYLIKTRGQQVTLSCSPISGHRSVSWYQQTPGQGLQFLFEYFSETQRNKGNFPGRFSGRQFSNSRSEMNVSTLELGDSALYLCASSWDGAGSYNEQFFGPGTRLTVL.

V usage is TRBV28 and J usage is TRBJ2-1; no definite D call. V dropped 2 bases and J dropped 8 bases, with 16 bases sitting between them. Germline V gene sequence: CDR1 MDHEN, CDR2 SYDVKM. This CDR3 contains 15 residues. The CDR3 nucleotides are TGTGCCAGCAGTTTAGGTCAGAAGCCTACGCATGAGCAGTTCTTC. This gives the protein CASSLGQKPTHEQFF.

This clonotype has a count of ten or more. This chain's CDR3 is CASSATGVNTEAFF. CDR3 DNA sequence: TGTGCCAGCAGCGCCACAGGGGTTAACACTGAAGCTTTCTTT. V usage is TRBV5-5 and J usage is TRBJ1-1; the match to TRBD1 covers 7 bases. Germline CDR1 reads SGHKS; CDR2 reads YYEKEE (reference sequence). Germline trimming cut 4 bases from V and 2 bases from J; bases unmatched to any gene: 5. The CDR3 extends over 14 amino acids.

V gene TRBV28 combines with J gene TRBJ1-3, with D hard to call. Germline V CDR1 and CDR2: MDHEN, SYDVKM. Trimming left V 7 bases short and J 0 bases short, with 10 bases between. This CDR3 has 14 residues. The CDR3, as DNA: TGTGCCAGCACCCCCGGGTTCTCTGGAAACACCATATATTTT. It translates to CASTPGFSGNTIYF. Based on the CDR3 plus reference TRBV28 and TRBJ1-3, the full variable domain is DVKVTQSSRYLVKRTGEKVFLECVQDMDHENMFWYRQDPGLGLRLIYFSYDVKMKEKGDIPEGYSVSREKKERFSLILESASTNQTSMYLCASTPGFSGNTIYFGEGSWLTVV.

V gene TRBV11-1 combines with J gene TRBJ2-3; either TRBD1 or TRBD2 may supply D (5 bases each). The germline V gene encodes CDR1 SGHAT and CDR2 FQDESV (reference sequence). This CDR3 is 18 amino acids long. The ends were cut back, 5 bases at V and 7 bases at J, with 28 bases in the middle. CDR3 in amino acids: CASSPIRFRDVPPNTQYF. As DNA, the CDR3 is TGTGCCAGCAGCCCCATTCGGTTCCGGGACGTTCCTCCCAATACGCAGTATTTT.

This chain links TRBV3-1 with TRBJ2-1; D is unclear. CDR3 size: 14 residues. Germline assignment: CDR1 LGHDT and CDR2 YNNKEL (reference sequence). V was pared by 0 bases and J by 10 bases, with 13 bases between. Here the CDR3 DNA reads TGTGCCAGCAGCCAAGATCCTAGACAAAAGGAGCAGTTCTTC. Encoded protein: CASSQDPRQKEQFF.

This chain uses TRBV6-1 with TRBJ1-2; 8 bases line up with TRBD1. The CDR3 extends over 17 amino acids. Germline V gene data show CDR1 as MNHNS and CDR2 as SASEGT. J was trimmed by 4 bases and V by 5 bases; bases with no gene match: 15. CDR3 sequence reads: CASSPRTGTVRSYGYTF. The CDR3 bases are TGTGCCAGCAGTCCCCGGACAGGGACGGTAAGGTCCTATGGCTACACCTTC.

J is TRBJ2-7 and V is TRBV29-1, with 11 bases aligning to TRBD1. The V gene's germline CDR1 is SQVTM and CDR2 ANQGSEA. The trim removed 6 bases at V and 3 bases at J, leaving 13 bases unmatched. This CDR3 is 16 amino acids long. CDR3 loop: CSVQLGGQGAIYEQYF. As DNA, the CDR3 is TGCAGCGTCCAGCTGGGCGGACAGGGGGCGATCTACGAGCAGTACTTC.

The chain has TRBV6-7 and TRBJ2-3; TRBD2 matches 7 bases. TRBV6-7 is designated an ORF whose function remains uncertain. Trimming removed 11 bases from V and 3 bases from J; junction bases left unmatched: 2. CDR3 length: 11 residues. The CDR3 sequence: CAQRGTDTQYF. The CDR3 region has the DNA TGTGCCCAGCGGGGTACAGATACGCAGTATTTT.

J is TRBJ2-5 and V is TRBV5-1; D call uncertain. Germline V gene sequence: CDR1 SGHRS, CDR2 YFSETQ. Between the trimmed V and J ends, which lost 0 bases and 1 base, there was a span of 10 bases. This CDR3 spans 15 amino acids. CDR3 bases: TGCGCCAGCAGCTTGGGGGTCGGGTCCCAAGAGACCCAGTACTTC. It is translated as CASSLGVGSQETQYF.

This chain joins TRBV7-6 and TRBJ1-1; D gene unclear. Trimming shortened V by 6 bases and J by 1 base, and 9 bases separated the two germline ends. The CDR3 has 13 residues. Looked up from germline, CDR1 is SGHVS and CDR2 is FNYEAQ. Written as DNA, the CDR3 is TGTGCCAGCAGGTCCGACCCGAACACTGAAGCTTTCTTT. Protein sequence: CASRSDPNTEAFF. Together with reference TRBV7-6 and TRBJ1-1, the CDR3 gives the full variable domain: GAGVSQSPRYKVTKRGQDVALRCDPISGHVSLYWYRQALGQGPEFLTYFNYEAQQDKSGLPNDRFSAERPEGSISTLTIQRTEQRDSAMYRCASRSDPNTEAFFGQGTRLTVV.

This chain joins TRBV3-1 and TRBJ2-5, with 13 nucleotides matching TRBD2. The CDR3 consists of 17 residues. V shed 7 bases and J 6 bases; nucleotides not matched to a gene: 14. Germline V gene data show CDR1 as LGHDT and CDR2 as YNNKEL (reference sequence). The CDR3 is CASTNPGLAGRQKTQYF. The CDR3 DNA reads as TGTGCCAGCACCAACCCGGGACTAGCGGGGCGTCAAAAGACCCAGTACTTC.